Listed here is a single TCR beta chain. The sample holds many counts of this clonotype. Its cognate antigen has yet to be identified. No per-base quality is available; no much larger clone lies one base away. The time point label, read with the paper, signifies: newly diagnosed GD, antithyroid drugs for less than 3 months. RNA was extracted from PBMCs in TRIzol for both TCR sequencing and RNA sequencing. The diagnosis of Graves' disease followed American Thyroid Association guidelines. Patients were recruited from an endocrinology department in Xi'an, China. From each patient, about 8.9 milliliters of peripheral blood was collected into an EDTA anticoagulant tube. Ficoll Paque Plus density gradient separation was used to isolate PBMCs, and no further T cell sorting was done. An Agilent 2100 Bioanalyzer and agarose gel were used to check RNA quality, while a NanoDrop 2000 measured RNA concentration.

This specimen belongs to a study of regulatory T cells in long-lasting Graves disease (dated by TCRdb to 2020 to 2022). Study-wide context: Antithyroid drugs had been taken for less than 3 months by newly diagnosed Graves' disease patients. This study used TCR sequencing and RNA sequencing of peripheral blood to compare persistent Graves' disease patients against newly diagnosed Graves' disease patients. The study was registered as a clinical trial and conducted in China. A total of around 35 samples underwent TCR sequencing: some 13 from persistent and 20 from newly diagnosed Graves' disease patients. Study-level results and caveats: Only the TCR beta chain was sequenced and analyzed. More public clonotypes were shared among persistent patients (roughly 3,000) than among newly diagnosed patients (just under 1,000). Persistent disease showed preferential use of TRBV28, TRBJ1-2 and TRBJ2-5, whereas newly diagnosed disease favored TRBV20-1 and TRBJ2-1. The authors acknowledged the small sample size as a limitation that may reduce accuracy. The study examined only peripheral blood because the primary lesion, thyroid tissue, could not be accessed. Lower TCR Shannon entropy and fewer highly expanded clones were observed in persistent Graves' disease patients than in newly diagnosed patients, which suggested clonal expansion.

The library was made by multiplex PCR. The instrument was an Illumina HiSeq 4000. CDR3 regions were amplified by Arm-PCR with iRepertoire HTBI primers to construct TCR beta libraries. Gel purification was performed on PCR products prior to sequencing. The original pipeline was this. Gene usage analysis of CDR3 amino acid clonotypes relied on the roughly 67 TRBV and around 13 TRBJ segments identified across samples. COPE and FqMerger were used to merge filtered high-quality paired reads into contigs. BLAST was used to align contigs to IMGT TRBV, TRBD and TRBJ reference genes, and CDR3 was defined according to IMGT. Any clonotype with a frequency above 0.1% was classified as a highly expanded clone. Shannon entropy was used to measure repertoire diversity, and the Gini coefficient was used to measure V-J evenness. A clonotype found in more than one individual was treated as public. TCRdb handled the public reads itself, with Q25 trimming in fastp and clone calling in MiXCR, and kept productive beta chains. Rows merge per CDR3 protein into single entries with the most common DNA and genes. The V and J calls come from TCRdb's annotation, not from the publication. The sample table contains 370,000 or so distinct CDR3 sequences; only one count was recorded for about a sixth of them. Of the sample, just over 20% falls within the top ten clones.

From a lookup of the germline V gene (reference sequence), CDR1 and CDR2 are LGHDT and YNNKEL. Between the V and J ends, shortened by 1 base and 1 base respectively, the junction contains 4 bases. There are 13 amino acids in the CDR3, from cysteine to phenylalanine inclusive. Only CDR3 DNA remains: 39 bases, in frame from the first base. The sample was also linked to a second study, of T cells in Graves' hyperthyroidism and ophthalmopathy. As that second paper reports: Graves' hyperthyroidism was defined as stable when no progression to ophthalmopathy occurred over 18 months of follow-up. Hyperthyroidism patients were newly diagnosed, with disease duration under 2 months, and aged 18 to 65 years. The study excluded patients with uncontrolled infections, other autoimmune diseases, pregnancy or lactation. Diagnoses were based on clinical symptoms, serum thyroxine and TRAb, thyroid ultrasound and orbital computed tomography. A first-round RT-PCR of the TCR CDR3 used the HTBI primer set with the Qiagen OneStep RT-PCR kit. Most expanded thyroid clonotypes (frequency above 0.001) were also found in blood, which suggests that blood repertoires may mirror thyroid immune responses. A 13 V-J signature model separated ophthalmopathy from stable hyperthyroidism, with just over 85% sensitivity and about 81% specificity in cross-validation and 80%/75% in testing. In validation, progression to ophthalmopathy was predicted by the model with approximately 67% sensitivity and under 85% specificity, a median of about 6 months before onset. TCR V-J signatures able to tell the groups apart were searched for in a discovery cohort of 90 to 100 patients, of whom over 40 had Graves' ophthalmopathy and about 55 had stable Graves' hyperthyroidism. Prospective prediction of ophthalmopathy was tested in an independent validation cohort of approximately 19 hyperthyroidism patients and 17 patients who later progressed to ophthalmopathy. The 100 or so discovery patients were divided at random into training and test sets in a 7:3 ratio. The study also compared thyroid tissue and blood T-cell repertoires from roughly 6 Graves' hyperthyroidism patients. After sampling, hyperthyroidism patients received methimazole starting at 30 mg daily, and ophthalmopathy patients received high-dose intravenous methylprednisolone. Libraries were constructed in a second round of multiplex PCR, after which size selection and purification were carried out. The libraries were sequenced on an Illumina HiSeq2000 using paired-end 100 bp reads. SOAPnuke was used to process the raw data, with reads discarded if the reads contained adapters or uncalled bases, had a mean Phred below 15, or lacked an exact constant-primer or identifier match. High-quality paired reads were merged using COPE v1.2.5, and each unique nucleotide sequence was defined as a clonotype. MiTCR v1.1 was used to align the clonotypes against IMGT TRBV, TRBD and TRBJ reference segments. The analysis included only V-J combinations with a frequency above 0.0001, which together covered approximately 99% of the repertoires. A TCS score was defined as the ratio between F50 (clonal expansion) and ExV (chaos), using BLOSUM62-based TCRdist between CDR3 peptides within each V-J. Welch's t-statistics and random forest reduced around 520 V-J features to some 14, which were used in a naive Bayes classifier (R e1071). Sample size was not statistically predetermined, and investigators were not blinded to group allocation. The paper describes TCR Vbeta CDR3 sequencing of about 140 peripheral blood samples, made up of around 41 ophthalmopathy patients, roughly 75 hyperthyroidism patients and roughly 17 progressor patients.

The rearranged chain carries TRBV3-1 and TRBJ1-1; no D gene can be assigned with confidence. Here the sequenced sample was peripheral blood mononuclear cells (PBMCs), taken at new diagnosis, from a patient treated with antithyroid drugs. This receptor was identified in a woman younger than 30 with Graves disease. Donor details come from another sample of the same person, matched by shared clones. The bases are TGTGCCAGCAGCCAAGTGCAGAACACTGAAGCTTTCTTT. Its coded protein is CASSQVQNTEAFF.